The 20 T cell receptor beta chains reported below all come from one sample, sequenced in a study of OX40 agonist ivuxolimab in advanced cancers. Sequenced by immunoSEQ multiplex PCR; TCRdb stores in-frame clones only, minus some. The sample consists of about 98,000 clones, less than 90% of them appearing once. Sequenced material: CD4+ or CD8+ T cells sorted from blood, taken in a trial of the OX40 agonist ivuxolimab. Every receptor here comes from an adult with an advanced solid tumor such as melanoma, head and neck, liver or kidney cancer.

This rearrangement joins TRBV18 to TRBJ2-4; D assignment may be TRBD1 or TRBD2 (5 bases each). V lost 4 bases and J lost 4, with 14 bases in between. The germline CDR1 and CDR2 sequences are KGHSH and LQKENI. This CDR3 is 15 amino acids long. The DNA for the CDR3 is TGTGCCAGCTCACAACCGGGACCTACTAAAAACATTCAGTACTTC. Protein: CASSQPGPTKNIQYF.

The genes are TRBV6-1 and TRBJ2-1, with D hard to call. From germline, CDR1 is MNHNS and CDR2 SASEGT. The ends were cut back, 1 base at V and 8 bases at J, with 12 bases in the middle. The CDR3 extends over 14 amino acids. The CDR3 sequence is CASSEDWKSHEQFF. As DNA, the CDR3 is TGTGCCAGCAGTGAAGACTGGAAAAGCCATGAGCAGTTCTTC.

The V call is TRBV7-2, the J call TRBJ2-5; a weak D match, TRBD1 (5 bases). The CDR3 spans 14 residues. V lost 5 bases and J 1 base, leaving 11 bases between the germline ends. CDR1 is SGHTA, CDR2 FQGNSA, per germline. The CDR3 DNA reads TGTGCCAGCAGCGGGGCCTACCTCCAAGAGACCCAGTACTTC. It translates to CASSGAYLQETQYF.

The V gene is TRBV28, the J gene TRBJ1-5; D gene unclear. The CDR3 sequence is 13 residues long. V lost 6 bases, J lost 6 bases, and 12 bases lay in between. The V gene's germline CDR1 is MDHEN and CDR2 SYDVKM. CDR3 sequence: CASRPGISQPQHF. CDR3 sequence (DNA): TGTGCCAGCAGGCCGGGGATTAGTCAGCCCCAGCATTTT. The variable domain in full, completed from reference TRBV28 and TRBJ1-5, reads DVKVTQSSRYLVKRTGEKVFLECVQDMDHENMFWYRQDPGLGLRLIYFSYDVKMKEKGDIPEGYSVSREKKERFSLILESASTNQTSMYLCASRPGISQPQHFGDGTRLSIL.

The DNA for the CDR3 is TGTGCCAGCAGCTTAGTTTGGTATCGGGACTACAACTACAATGAGCAGTTCTTC. This encodes CASSLVWYRDYNYNEQFF. This sequence joins TRBV11-2 and TRBJ2-1; 7 bases are shared with TRBD2. Trimming removed 1 base from V and 3 bases from J; junction bases left unmatched: 12. Germline V gene lookup returns CDR1 SGHAT and CDR2 FQNNGV. The CDR3 runs 18 residues. Full variable domain (outside the CDR3, taken from reference TRBV11-2 and TRBJ2-1): EAGVAQSPRYKIIEKRQSVAFWCNPISGHATLYWYQQILGQGPKLLIQFQNNGVVDDSQLPKDRFSAERLKGVDSTLKIQPAKLEDSAVYLCASSLVWYRDYNYNEQFFGPGTRLTVL.

CDR3 sequence reads: CASSQLLAGGSYGNEQFF. DNA of the CDR3: TGTGCCAGCAGCCAGTTACTAGCGGGAGGGAGTTATGGCAATGAGCAGTTCTTC. The chain combines TRBV14 with TRBJ2-1; 13 nucleotides match TRBD2. V was pared by 3 bases and J by 6 bases, with 11 bases of the junction left unmatched. In germline, CDR1 is SGHDN, CDR2 FVKESK. The CDR3 sequence is 18 residues long.

The V and J genes are TRBV2 and TRBJ2-3; the D gene is possibly TRBD1 (7 bases). The V gene lost 4 bases and the J gene lost 10 bases, with 12 bases spanning the gap. This CDR3 contains 12 residues. Germline V gene sequence: CDR1 SNHLY, CDR2 FYNNEI. The CDR3 bases are TGTGCCAGCAGTGCAGGGGGGTTTGCGCAGTATTTT. As protein: CASSAGGFAQYF.

The J gene is TRBJ1-1, the V gene TRBV2; D remains unclear. This CDR3 region has 13 residues. Per the germline V gene, CDR1 is SNHLY and CDR2 is FYNNEI. Trimming removed 4 bases at V and 0 bases at J, with 6 bases between. The CDR3 DNA reads TGTGCCAGCAGTGTACAGATGAACACTGAAGCTTTCTTT. This codes for CASSVQMNTEAFF.

The chain is built from TRBV4-3 and TRBJ2-1, with TRBD2 matching 12 bases. The CDR3 consists of 15 residues. V lost 6 bases and J lost 5; bases outside the gene matches: 5. Germline values: CDR1 LGHNA, CDR2 YSLEER. The CDR3 sequence is CASREGLAGHNEQFF. CDR3 coding DNA: TGCGCCAGCAGGGAAGGACTAGCGGGACACAATGAGCAGTTCTTC.

This clone showed up just once. The J gene is TRBJ1-5, the V gene TRBV11-2, with 7 bases aligning to TRBD1. Germline CDR1 reads SGHAT; CDR2 reads FQNNGV. Trimming at V came to 2 bases and at J to 4 bases, leaving 8 bases not matched to a gene. This CDR3 has 16 amino acids. DNA of the CDR3: TGTGCCAGCAGCTTACGTACAGGGGTGGGTAATCAGCCCCAGCATTTT. Amino acid sequence: CASSLRTGVGNQPQHF. The entire variable domain, with the rest obtained from reference TRBV11-2 and TRBJ1-5, is as follows: EAGVAQSPRYKIIEKRQSVAFWCNPISGHATLYWYQQILGQGPKLLIQFQNNGVVDDSQLPKDRFSAERLKGVDSTLKIQPAKLEDSAVYLCASSLRTGVGNQPQHFGDGTRLSIL.

This sequence joins TRBV7-8 and TRBJ2-1; TRBD2 agrees at 13 bases. Germline loops: CDR1 SGHVS, CDR2 FQNEAQ. The length of the CDR3 is 15 residues. J gave up 5 bases and V 5 bases, and 3 bases lay outside the gene matches. This CDR3 reads CASSAGLAGDNEQFF. CDR3 sequence (DNA): TGTGCCAGCAGCGCAGGACTAGCGGGAGACAATGAGCAGTTCTTC.

This clone was recorded only once. The chain has TRBV6-5 and TRBJ1-5, with D maybe TRBD1 (5 bases). The CDR3 has 13 amino acids. CDR1 is MNHEY and CDR2 is SVGAGI in the germline V gene. Trimming pared 6 bases from V and 3 bases from J, leaving 9 bases between. Here the CDR3 reads CASSGHLNQPQHF. The CDR3, as DNA: TGTGCCAGCAGCGGACATCTCAATCAGCCCCAGCATTTT.

The chain is built from TRBV11-2 and TRBJ1-3, with D perhaps TRBD1 (6 bases). This CDR3 has 15 residues. Germline CDR1 and CDR2: SGHAT and FQNNGV. The V gene lost 1 base and the J gene lost 4 bases, with 11 bases spanning the gap. CDR3 region: CASSLGGASGNTIYF. CDR3 nucleotide sequence: TGTGCCAGCAGCTTAGGGGGGGCGTCCGGAAACACCATATATTTT.

This clone came up once. This rearrangement joins TRBV14 to TRBJ2-3; D possibly corresponds to TRBD2 (6 bases). Per germline, CDR1 SGHDN and CDR2 FVKESK. V was clipped by 0 bases and J by 2 bases, with 12 bases between them. CDR3 size: 16 residues. The CDR3 reads CASSQETGAVTDTQYF. CDR3 DNA sequence: TGTGCCAGCAGCCAAGAGACGGGAGCCGTCACAGATACGCAGTATTTT.

The V call is TRBV7-2, the J call TRBJ2-7, with a weak D call TRBD2 (5 bases). The germline gives CDR1 SGHTA, CDR2 FQGNSA. The V gene lost 3 bases and the J gene lost 3 bases, with 12 bases spanning the gap. The CDR3 length is 14 residues. CDR3 coding DNA: TGTGCCAGCAGCTTCTCGGGAACTCACTACGAGCAGTACGTC. Residues: CASSFSGTHYEQYV.

This chain joins TRBV7-8 and TRBJ2-1; perhaps TRBD2 as D (6 bases). V was shortened by 2 bases and J by 7 bases, with 12 bases between the two germline ends. The germline gives CDR1 SGHVS, CDR2 FQNEAQ. The CDR3 is 14 amino acids. The CDR3 sequence is CASSLWDSVNEQFF. CDR3 DNA sequence: TGTGCCAGCAGCTTATGGGACTCGGTTAATGAGCAGTTCTTC.

The V gene is TRBV9, the J gene TRBJ1-4; a weak D match, TRBD1 (6 bases). Germline V CDR1 and CDR2: SGDLS, YYNGEE. This CDR3 is 15 amino acids long. V was clipped by 2 bases and J by 4 bases, with 12 bases between them. Here the CDR3 reads CASSVKGGLNEKLFF. CDR3 coding DNA: TGTGCCAGCAGCGTTAAAGGGGGACTTAATGAAAAACTGTTTTTT. The full variable domain, rest sourced from reference TRBV9 and TRBJ1-4, is DSGVTQTPKHLITATGQRVTLRCSPRSGDLSVYWYQQSLDQGLQFLIQYYNGEERAKGNILERFSAQQFPDLHSELNLSSLELGDSALYFCASSVKGGLNEKLFFGSGTQLSVL.

V is TRBV5-1 and J is TRBJ2-6, with TRBD2 matching over 7 bases. The CDR3 consists of 17 residues. Germline CDR1 SGHRS, CDR2 YFSETQ. V shed 1 base, J shed 4 bases, and the junction held 8 bases outside the gene matches. The CDR3 loop is CASSLPGAGSGANVLTF. DNA of the CDR3: TGCGCCAGCAGCTTGCCGGGAGCGGGATCCGGGGCCAACGTCCTGACTTTC.

The chain combines TRBV6-5 with TRBJ1-2, with D tentatively TRBD1 (6 bases). The CDR3 extends over 14 amino acids. Germline values: CDR1 MNHEY, CDR2 SVGAGI. V was pared by 5 bases and J by 4 bases, with 14 bases between. The CDR3 region has the DNA TGTGCCAGCAGTCCATCGACAGGACTCTATGGCTACACCTTC. Translating gives CASSPSTGLYGYTF.

The chain combines TRBV10-3 with TRBJ2-2; D ambiguous. There are 12 residues in the CDR3. V shed 9 bases and J shed 6 bases, with 11 bases lying between them. Germline V gene data show CDR1 as ENHRY and CDR2 as SYGVKD. The CDR3 sequence is CAISSGAGELFF. DNA for the CDR3: TGTGCCATTTCCTCGGGTGCCGGGGAGCTGTTTTTT.